The source of this T cell receptor (beta chain) is a study of identical twins. This clonotype showed up just a few times. J lost 1 base, V lost 8 bases, and 9 bases had no gene match. The CDR3 has 15 residues. CDR1 and CDR2 from the germline V gene are MNHNS and SASEGT. Via MiXCR, TCRdb re-called the 5' RACE reads, giving one row per CDR3 protein. Here the sample spans approximately 220,000 distinct CDR3 sequences, roughly a tenth being singletons. The rearrangement links TRBV6-1 to TRBJ2-3; the match to TRBD2 covers 7 bases. The sequenced sample consisted of memory (CD45RO+) T cells sorted from blood. The sequence was obtained from a woman aged 18-29 years in good health. This CDR3 reads CASQDTSAGTDTQYF. In DNA form, the CDR3 reads TGTGCCAGCCAGGATACTAGCGCTGGCACAGATACGCAGTATTTT.